The clone carrying this TCR beta chain is medium-sized by share. TCRdb re-called the PCR reads via MiXCR. The sample includes approximately 15,000 clones, about 3.7% of them seen just once. Before thyroid surgery, none of the patients had received any treatment. This sample was taken from a study of metastatic and nonmetastatic thyroid tumors. Trimming pared 4 bases from V and 1 base from J, leaving 10 bases between. Germline CDR1 and CDR2: SNHLY and FYNNEI. The CDR3 spans 15 residues. The V and J genes are TRBV2 and TRBJ2-2; TRBD2 might be the D (6 bases). The TCR comes from a female donor with papillary thyroid cancer or a benign thyroid nodule (not recorded which). Some clones in this sample may be carry-over from other donors' samples. The sequencing input was tumor tissue. The CDR3 is CASSAERVNTGELFF. The CDR3 bases are TGTGCCAGCAGTGCTGAGCGGGTGAACACCGGGGAGCTGTTTTTT.